This entry lists 24 T cell receptor beta chains sequenced from one sample in a study of T cell changes during pregnancy in multiple sclerosis. TCRdb's copy holds only in-frame clones and misses some; the assay was immunoSEQ multiplex PCR. The sample yields 30,000 to 35,000 clones, 85% to 90% seen once. The specimen was CD4+ T cells from peripheral blood mononuclear cells, collected in the third trimester of pregnancy. The receptors here all came from a female donor in good health, enrolled as a control in a pregnancy study.

The chain carries TRBV19 and TRBJ1-3; D may be TRBD1 (5 bases). This CDR3 contains 14 residues. Germline CDR1 and CDR2: LNHDA and SQIVND (reference sequence). The V end was cut by 9 bases, the J end by 0 bases, with 12 bases between. CDR3 sequence reads: CASRGDRSGNTIYF. The CDR3, as DNA: TGTGCCAGCCGGGGGGACCGCTCTGGAAACACCATATATTTT.

This clone showed up just once. The V call is TRBV5-1, the J call TRBJ2-3, with TRBD2 matching 9 bases. Trimming cost V 3 bases and J 4 bases; bases outside gene matches: 6. This CDR3 is 15 amino acids long. The germline V gene has CDR1 SGHRS and CDR2 YFSETQ. The chain's CDR3 is CASSSGLAVPDTQYF. The CDR3 DNA is TGCGCCAGCAGCTCGGGACTAGCTGTCCCAGATACGCAGTATTTT.

In its sample, this clone was seen a few times. Here the CDR3 reads CASSLSNRGAFF. The CDR3 region has the DNA TGTGCCAGCAGCTTAAGTAACAGGGGAGCTTTCTTT. The chain uses TRBV7-9 and TRBJ1-1; 7 bases fit TRBD1. CDR3 length: 12 residues. CDR1 and CDR2 (germline): SEHNR, FQNEAQ (reference sequence). V was pared by 2 bases and J by 10 bases, with 4 bases of the junction left unmatched.

The chain combines TRBV30 with TRBJ1-1, with D hard to call. CDR1 and CDR2 (germline): GTSNPN, SVGIG (reference sequence). V dropped 1 base and J dropped 1 base, with 16 bases sitting between them. The CDR3 is made up of 16 amino acids. CDR3 DNA: TGTGCCTGGAGTGAAAGGATGTGGGCAGCGAACACTGAAGCTTTCTTT. Amino acid sequence: CAWSERMWAANTEAFF.

This sequence joins TRBV30 and TRBJ2-1, with a weak D call TRBD2 (5 bases). CDR1 is GTSNPN, CDR2 SVGIG, per germline (reference sequence). The CDR3 is made up of 13 amino acids. Trimming stripped 4 bases from V and 5 bases from J, with 12 bases between. In nucleotides, the CDR3 is TGTGCCTGGACAGGAGGTTACCACAATGAGCAGTTCTTC. This encodes CAWTGGYHNEQFF.

The V call is TRBV7-9, the J call TRBJ2-3; 8 bases line up with TRBD1. The germline V gene has CDR1 SEHNR and CDR2 FQNEAQ (reference sequence). The V and J ends lost 4 bases and 2 bases, in that order; junction bases with no gene match: 14. The CDR3 contains 18 residues. The CDR3 here is CASSSQGARPSNTDTQYF. Written as DNA, the CDR3 is TGTGCCAGCAGCTCCCAGGGGGCGCGACCCTCTAACACAGATACGCAGTATTTT. The full variable domain, with the rest looked up from reference TRBV7-9 and TRBJ2-3, is DTGVSQNPRHKITKRGQNVTFRCDPISEHNRLYWYRQTLGQGPEFLTYFQNEAQLEKSRLLSDRFSAERPKGSFSTLEIQRTEQGDSAMYLCASSSQGARPSNTDTQYFGPGTRLTVL.

This rearrangement joins TRBV5-6 to TRBJ2-5; D gene uncertain. Trimming left V 4 bases short and J 4 bases short, with 11 bases between. CDR3 length: 13 amino acids. Per germline, CDR1 SGHDT and CDR2 YYEEEE. DNA of the CDR3: TGTGCCAGCAGCACGCCATCGGGAGAGACCCAGTACTTC. Amino acids: CASSTPSGETQYF.

The CDR3 loop is CASRREPQGYGYTF. The CDR3 region has the DNA TGTGCCAGCAGACGGGAACCTCAAGGCTATGGCTACACCTTC. The chain couples TRBV6-1 to TRBJ1-2; no definite D call. Per the germline V gene, CDR1 is MNHNS and CDR2 is SASEGT. V was shortened by 6 bases and J by 4 bases, with 15 bases between the two germline ends. The CDR3 loop spans 14 amino acids.

This chain joins TRBV4-3 and TRBJ2-7, with D tentatively TRBD2 (7 bases). Trimming took off 4 bases at V and 1 base at J, with 14 bases between the two ends. CDR3 length equals 15 residues. Germline V gives CDR1 LGHNA, CDR2 YSLEER. CDR3 region: CASSLIRGASYEQYF. For the CDR3, the DNA is TGCGCCAGCAGCCTCATCCGGGGGGCATCCTACGAGCAGTACTTC.

The genes are TRBV7-2 and TRBJ2-5; a weak D match, TRBD2 (5 bases). V was cut by 4 bases and J by 7 bases, with 16 bases left in between. The germline V gene encodes CDR1 SGHTA and CDR2 FQGNSA. The CDR3 contains 14 residues. CDR3 sequence reads: CASSSPPGLGTQYF. For the CDR3, the DNA is TGTGCCAGCAGCTCCCCCCCGGGATTGGGGACCCAGTACTTC.

V usage is TRBV9 and J usage is TRBJ2-2; 10 nucleotides align to TRBD2. V lost 4 bases and J lost 5; bases outside the gene matches: 11. Per the germline V gene, CDR1 is SGDLS and CDR2 is YYNGEE. The CDR3 spans 17 residues. The CDR3 nucleotides are TGTGCCAGCAGCCCGCTAACCGGGACTAGCGCAACCGGGGAGCTGTTTTTT. Protein product: CASSPLTGTSATGELFF.

The V call is TRBV6-5, the J call TRBJ1-2, with no clear D. Trimming removed 4 bases at V and 4 bases at J, with 13 bases between. The CDR3 totals 14 residues. Looked up from germline, CDR1 is MNHEY and CDR2 is SVGAGI. CDR3: CASSSDIWAYGYTF. The CDR3 DNA reads TGTGCCAGCAGTTCCGACATATGGGCCTATGGCTACACCTTC.

The genes are TRBV5-4 and TRBJ1-1; 8 bases line up with TRBD1. This CDR3 is 14 amino acids long. V shed 9 bases, J shed 0 bases, and the junction held 7 bases outside the gene matches. Per germline, CDR1 SGHNT and CDR2 YYREEE (reference sequence). The CDR3: CATIMTGVNTEAFF. The CDR3 DNA is TGTGCCACAATTATGACAGGGGTGAACACTGAAGCTTTCTTT.

The chain carries TRBV11-3 and TRBJ2-5; tentatively, D is TRBD2 (6 bases). CDR3 size: 14 residues. Trimming stripped 5 bases from V and 2 bases from J, with 12 bases between. CDR1 SGHNT and CDR2 YENEEA come from the germline V gene. For the CDR3, the DNA is TGTGCCAGCAGCCCCGACGGACTACAAGAGACCCAGTACTTC. Translated: CASSPDGLQETQYF.

The rearrangement uses TRBV9 and TRBJ1-2; possible D gene TRBD1, 6 bases. The germline V gene encodes CDR1 SGDLS and CDR2 YYNGEE. CDR3 size: 13 residues. The V gene lost 0 bases and the J gene lost 8 bases, with 11 bases spanning the gap. The chain's CDR3 is CASSVDRVQGYTF. CDR3 nucleotides: TGTGCCAGCAGCGTAGACAGGGTTCAGGGCTACACCTTC.

V is TRBV5-1 and J is TRBJ2-3, with 7 bases that match TRBD1. Unmatched junction bases numbered 5, after V lost 3 bases and J lost 4 bases. Germline CDR1 reads SGHRS; CDR2 reads YFSETQ. CDR3 length: 14 residues. The CDR3 loop reads CASSSQGGADTQYF. DNA for the CDR3: TGCGCCAGCAGCTCACAAGGGGGCGCAGATACGCAGTATTTT.

In nucleotides, the CDR3 is TGTGCCAGCAGCATAGACTACAATGAGCAGTTCTTC. Protein: CASSIDYNEQFF. V is TRBV5-6 and J is TRBJ2-1; D remains unclear. CDR3 length equals 12 residues. Trimming removed 4 bases at V and 3 bases at J, with 5 bases between. Germline CDR1 and CDR2: SGHDT and YYEEEE.

The gene calls are TRBV30 and TRBJ2-1; TRBD2 might be the D (6 bases). V gave up 4 bases and J gave up 4 bases, with 17 bases separating them. Germline V CDR1 and CDR2: GTSNPN, SVGIG (reference sequence). CDR3 length: 15 residues. CDR3 residues: CAWTLSGAAYNEQFF. The CDR3 DNA sequence: TGTGCCTGGACTCTTTCGGGAGCTGCATACAATGAGCAGTTCTTC.

The V call is TRBV5-1, the J call TRBJ2-7; D may be TRBD1 (6 bases). V was cut by 4 bases and J by 3 bases, with 20 bases left in between. Germline V gene lookup returns CDR1 SGHRS and CDR2 YFSETQ. This CDR3 spans 16 amino acids. DNA of the CDR3: TGCGCCAGCAGCCCGAGGGGGACCGAGAAAGTCTACGAGCAGTACTTC. Protein product: CASSPRGTEKVYEQYF. Full variable domain (missing parts from reference TRBV5-1 and TRBJ2-7): KAGVTQTPRYLIKTRGQQVTLSCSPISGHRSVSWYQQTPGQGLQFLFEYFSETQRNKGNFPGRFSGRQFSNSRSEMNVSTLELGDSALYLCASSPRGTEKVYEQYFGPGTRLTVT.

The V call is TRBV11-2, the J call TRBJ1-6; D is unclear. Per germline, CDR1 SGHAT and CDR2 FQNNGV. The germline V and J ends were trimmed by 4 bases and 8 bases, with 15 bases remaining between them. CDR3 length equals 15 residues. CDR3: CASSYRPKTDSPLHF. The CDR3 coding sequence is TGTGCCAGCAGCTACAGACCGAAAACGGATTCACCCCTCCACTTT.

This clone was counted a single time. J is TRBJ2-3 and V is TRBV27, with 7 bases fitting TRBD1. J was trimmed by 2 bases and V by 5 bases; bases with no gene match: 4. CDR3 size: 14 residues. Germline V gene data show CDR1 as MNHEY and CDR2 as SMNVEV (reference sequence). The CDR3 DNA follows: TGTGCCAGCAGTCCGGGACAGTACACAGATACGCAGTATTTT. This translates into CASSPGQYTDTQYF.

The J gene is TRBJ2-2, the V gene TRBV7-6, with 8 bases lining up with TRBD2. CDR1 and CDR2 (germline): SGHVS, FNYEAQ. V lost 5 bases and J lost 0; bases outside the gene matches: 8. CDR3 length: 17 residues. The CDR3 nucleotides read TGTGCCAGCAGCCCCCGCCCGCGGGGGGCGAACACCGGGGAGCTGTTTTTT. Its translation: CASSPRPRGANTGELFF.

This chain links TRBV19 with TRBJ2-1; 15 bases are a match to TRBD2. The CDR3 spans 17 residues. CDR1 LNHDA and CDR2 SQIVND come from the germline V gene (reference sequence). J gave up 9 bases and V 1 base, and 7 bases lay outside the gene matches. The CDR3 DNA follows: TGTGCCAGTAGTATAGTTCGGACTAGCGGGGGGGCTCGTGAGCAGTTCTTC. Encoded protein: CASSIVRTSGGAREQFF.

This clone appeared once. This chain links TRBV10-2 with TRBJ2-1, with 11 bases aligning to TRBD2. V was clipped by 8 bases and J by 1 base; unmatched bases: 7. CDR1 is WSHSY and CDR2 is SAAADI in the germline V gene. This CDR3 comprises 16 residues. The CDR3 sequence is CASGKTSGASYNEQFF. In DNA form, the CDR3 reads TGCGCCAGCGGGAAGACTAGCGGGGCTTCCTACAATGAGCAGTTCTTC.